One sample yielded the 31 T cell receptor beta chains listed below, sequenced in a study of T cell responses to AZD1222 COVID-19 vaccine. The repertoire was sequenced with immunoSEQ multiplex PCR; TCRdb's copy has only in-frame clones and lacks some. The table lists roughly 140,000 clones, more than 75% of them singletons. Specimen: peripheral blood, collected on day 0 of AZD1222 vaccination. These receptors all stem from an adult in good health.

This chain's CDR3 is CASSLGDRVNEKLFF. The CDR3 DNA follows: TGTGCCAGCAGCTTAGGAGACAGGGTGAATGAAAAACTGTTTTTT. The chain couples TRBV7-9 to TRBJ1-4; the match to TRBD1 covers 7 bases. This CDR3 comprises 15 residues. Trimming at V came to 1 base and at J to 5 bases, leaving 4 bases not matched to a gene. Germline CDR1 is SEHNR and CDR2 is FQNEAQ (reference sequence).

The chain combines TRBV9 with TRBJ1-6; a possible D gene is TRBD1 (5 bases). Trimming stripped 0 bases from V and 4 bases from J, with 8 bases between. The germline CDR1 and CDR2 sequences are SGDLS and YYNGEE. The CDR3 extends over 15 amino acids. The CDR3 bases are TGTGCCAGCAGCGTAGGACAGAAGTATAATTCACCCCTCCACTTT. Its protein is CASSVGQKYNSPLHF.

The rearrangement links TRBV7-2 to TRBJ1-1; 8 bases align to TRBD1. The CDR3 consists of 14 residues. J lost 6 bases, V lost 9 bases, and 12 bases had no gene match. In germline, CDR1 is SGHTA, CDR2 FQGNSA. The CDR3 is CASTQSTGVAEAFF. CDR3 nucleotides: TGTGCCAGTACCCAATCGACAGGGGTCGCTGAAGCTTTCTTT.

V is TRBV24-1 and J is TRBJ2-1; 14 bases fit TRBD2. From germline, CDR1 is KGHDR and CDR2 SFDVKD. The trim removed 7 bases at V and 3 bases at J, leaving 4 bases unmatched. This CDR3 has 16 amino acids. Written as DNA, the CDR3 is TGTGCCACCAGAAAGGGACTAGCGGGAGTCTACAATGAGCAGTTCTTC. Translating it yields CATRKGLAGVYNEQFF.

This clone was found a few times. CDR3: CASSQWTASTYEQYF. For the CDR3, the DNA is TGTGCCAGCAGCCAATGGACAGCTAGTACCTACGAGCAGTACTTC. This rearrangement joins TRBV5-8 to TRBJ2-7, with TRBD1 as a possible D gene (6 bases). The CDR3 loop spans 15 amino acids. The germline V gene encodes CDR1 SGHTS and CDR2 YDEGEE. Trimming pared 4 bases from V and 2 bases from J, leaving 16 bases between.

This clone was found a few times. The J gene is TRBJ1-4, the V gene TRBV14, with 10 bases aligning to TRBD1. The trim removed 4 bases at V and 5 bases at J, leaving 4 bases unmatched. This CDR3 is built from 15 residues. Per germline, CDR1 SGHDN and CDR2 FVKESK. The chain's CDR3 is CASSRWDRGNEKLFF. In nucleotides, the CDR3 is TGTGCCAGCAGCCGATGGGACAGGGGAAATGAAAAACTGTTTTTT.

The J gene is TRBJ2-1, the V gene TRBV5-5, with 10 bases aligning to TRBD2. V shed 0 bases and J 0 bases; nucleotides not matched to a gene: 6. Per germline, CDR1 SGHKS and CDR2 YYEKEE (reference sequence). The length of the CDR3 is 18 residues. CDR3 in DNA: TGTGCCAGCAGCTTGGAACTAGCGGGAATAAGCTCCTACAATGAGCAGTTCTTC. Its translation is CASSLELAGISSYNEQFF.

In this sample, this clone turned up a few times. Other DNA sequences within the sample encode an identical CDR3. The CDR3 DNA follows: TGTGCCAGCAGTGACTCTAGCGGGTCCTACAATGAGCAGTTCTTC. Protein product: CASSDSSGSYNEQFF. This chain joins TRBV6-4 and TRBJ2-1; 7 bases are a match to TRBD2. The V gene's germline CDR1 is MRHNA and CDR2 SNTAGT. CDR3 length: 15 amino acids. Losses at the gene ends were 0 bases for V and 1 base for J; bases not matched to a gene: 0.

The chain links TRBV28 to TRBJ1-1; no firm D call. V was shortened by 6 bases and J by 0 bases, with 11 bases between the two germline ends. The CDR3 totals 14 residues. The V gene's germline CDR1 is MDHEN and CDR2 SYDVKM. The CDR3 DNA is TGTGCCAGCAGCCAACAGAATTTGAACACTGAAGCTTTCTTT. Protein sequence: CASSQQNLNTEAFF.

This sequence joins TRBV7-3 and TRBJ2-1; 11 nucleotides line up with TRBD2. Germline V gene sequence: CDR1 SGHTA, CDR2 FQGTGA. This CDR3 is 19 amino acids long. J lost 7 bases, V lost 5 bases, and 19 bases had no gene match. The CDR3 DNA sequence: TGTGCCAGCAGCAAAGAATCCCACTTACTAGCGGGAGTTGGAAATGAGCAGTTCTTC. Its protein product is CASSKESHLLAGVGNEQFF.

V gene TRBV12-5 combines with J gene TRBJ1-5; the D is unclear. The CDR3 spans 20 residues. Per the germline V gene, CDR1 is LGHNT and CDR2 is FRNRAP. The V end lost 0 bases, the J end lost 0 bases, and 21 bases lay between the germline ends. The CDR3 DNA follows: TGTGCTAGTGGTTTGGTACCGATGCTACCTGGGGAGGGTAGCAATCAGCCCCAGCATTTT. Its translation: CASGLVPMLPGEGSNQPQHF. The variable domain in full, completed from reference TRBV12-5 and TRBJ1-5, reads DARVTQTPRHKVTEMGQEVTMRCQPILGHNTVFWYRQTMMQGLELLAYFRNRAPLDDSGMPKDRFSAEMPDATLATLKIQPSEPRDSAVYFCASGLVPMLPGEGSNQPQHFGDGTRLSIL.

CDR3 residues: CASSLSGEKLFF. For the CDR3, the DNA is TGTGCCAGCAGCTTATCGGGAGAAAAACTGTTTTTT. The gene calls are TRBV7-8 and TRBJ1-4; D gene unclear. CDR1 and CDR2 (germline): SGHVS, FQNEAQ. The germline V and J ends were trimmed by 2 bases and 8 bases, with 6 bases remaining between them. The CDR3 is made up of 12 amino acids. Full variable domain (outside the CDR3, taken from reference TRBV7-8 and TRBJ1-4): GAGVSQSPRYKVAKRGQDVALRCDPISGHVSLFWYQQALGQGPEFLTYFQNEAQLDKSGLPSDRFFAERPEGSVSTLKIQRTQQEDSAVYLCASSLSGEKLFFGSGTQLSVL.

This chain links TRBV5-1 with TRBJ2-6; D remains unclear. V was pared by 4 bases and J by 4 bases, with 12 bases between. Germline-derived CDR1 and CDR2 are SGHRS and YFSETQ. This CDR3 spans 15 amino acids. Written as DNA, the CDR3 is TGCGCCAGCAGCAATAAGGCTGCCGGGGCCAACGTCCTGACTTTC. Its protein is CASSNKAAGANVLTF.

This chain uses TRBV19 with TRBJ1-5; 8 bases are shared with TRBD1. This CDR3 contains 14 residues. The germline CDR1 and CDR2 sequences are LNHDA and SQIVND (reference sequence). V trimming: 8 bases; J trimming: 7 bases; junction bases outside the gene matches: 10. The CDR3 is CASSGTGRVQPQHF. The CDR3, as DNA: TGTGCCAGTTCTGGGACAGGACGTGTACAGCCCCAGCATTTT.

The chain has TRBV10-3 and TRBJ1-6; a weak D match, TRBD1 (5 bases). Trimming took 0 bases from V and 0 from J, leaving 6 bases between them. Germline CDR1 reads ENHRY; CDR2 reads SYGVKD. This CDR3 is built from 16 residues. The CDR3 sequence is CAISESGPSYNSPLHF. The CDR3 coding sequence is TGTGCCATCAGTGAGTCGGGACCCTCCTATAATTCACCCCTCCACTTT.

This chain connects TRBV18 to TRBJ1-6; D might be TRBD1 (6 bases). The V gene lost 6 bases and the J gene lost 10 bases, with 22 bases spanning the gap. Germline CDR1 and CDR2: KGHSH and LQKENI. This CDR3 region has 16 residues. The CDR3 sequence is CASSPPGTNVGSPLHF. CDR3 in DNA: TGTGCCAGCTCGCCTCCCGGGACAAACGTAGGGTCACCCCTCCACTTT.

The chain links TRBV6-1 to TRBJ2-7; the D is unclear. The germline V gene has CDR1 MNHNS and CDR2 SASEGT. Trimming removed 2 bases at V and 0 bases at J, with 8 bases between. The CDR3 runs to 14 residues. CDR3 residues: CASSEQVSSYEQYF. The CDR3, as DNA: TGTGCCAGCAGTGAACAGGTGAGCTCCTACGAGCAGTACTTC.

The rearrangement uses TRBV29-1 and TRBJ1-2; D not certain. The CDR3 has 12 amino acids. Per the germline V gene, CDR1 is SQVTM and CDR2 is ANQGSEA. V lost 1 base and J lost 8, with 11 bases in between. Here the CDR3 reads CSVEASHGGYTF. CDR3 nucleotide sequence: TGCAGCGTTGAAGCCTCCCATGGCGGCTACACCTTC.

The chain couples TRBV6-1 to TRBJ2-7; D possibly corresponds to TRBD2 (5 bases). V was trimmed by 1 base and J by 2 bases, leaving 12 bases between them. This CDR3 is built from 15 residues. Germline V CDR1 and CDR2: MNHNS, SASEGT. This CDR3 is CASSEGASLAYEQYF. The CDR3 DNA reads TGTGCCAGCAGTGAAGGCGCTAGCTTGGCCTACGAGCAGTACTTC.

This chain connects TRBV10-2 to TRBJ1-1, with no clear D. The CDR3 consists of 11 residues. Germline V gives CDR1 WSHSY, CDR2 SAAADI. V shed 2 bases and J shed 6 bases, with 4 bases lying between them. DNA of the CDR3: TGCGCCAGCAGTGAGGGGCCTGAAGCTTTCTTT. Residues: CASSEGPEAFF.

The genes are TRBV7-9 and TRBJ2-2; TRBD1 agrees at 8 bases. J lost 6 bases, V lost 2 bases, and 5 bases had no gene match. This CDR3 comprises 15 residues. CDR1 SEHNR and CDR2 FQNEAQ come from the germline V gene (reference sequence). The CDR3 protein is CASSLTYRGAGELFF. The CDR3 DNA sequence: TGTGCCAGCAGCTTAACCTACAGGGGGGCCGGGGAGCTGTTTTTT. Filled out from reference TRBV7-9 and TRBJ2-2, the complete variable domain reads DTGVSQNPRHKITKRGQNVTFRCDPISEHNRLYWYRQTLGQGPEFLTYFQNEAQLEKSRLLSDRFSAERPKGSFSTLEIQRTEQGDSAMYLCASSLTYRGAGELFFGEGSRLTVL.

The rearrangement joins TRBV5-1 to TRBJ2-3; TRBD2 agrees at 9 bases. CDR3 size: 17 residues. Germline lookup yields CDR1 SGHRS and CDR2 YFSETQ. V lost 0 bases to trimming and J lost 4 bases; unmatched junction nucleotides: 9. CDR3 nucleotides: TGCGCCAGCAGCTTGGCCTCAGGCGGGAGGGCCTCAGATACGCAGTATTTT. It translates to CASSLASGGRASDTQYF.

CDR3 residues: CASSSGLAGVLTYEQYF. Written as DNA, the CDR3 is TGTGCCAGCAGTTCGGGACTAGCGGGAGTCCTTACCTACGAGCAGTACTTC. V and J are TRBV6-2 or TRBV6-3 and TRBJ2-7; 14 positions match TRBD2. In germline, CDR1 is MNHEY, CDR2 SVGEGT. V was pared by 4 bases and J by 2 bases, with 7 bases of the junction left unmatched. The CDR3 extends over 17 amino acids.

The chain carries TRBV6-2 or TRBV6-3 and TRBJ2-1, with a tentative D call TRBD2 (6 bases). Per the germline V gene, CDR1 is MNHEY and CDR2 is SVGEGT. V lost 0 bases and J 5 bases, leaving 20 bases between the germline ends. This CDR3 has 18 amino acids. CDR3 sequence: CASSYSWDQGGIHNEQFF. The DNA for the CDR3 is TGTGCCAGCAGTTACTCGTGGGATCAGGGCGGGATCCACAATGAGCAGTTCTTC.

The V and J genes are TRBV5-1 and TRBJ2-1; 7 bases are a match to TRBD2. J gave up 5 bases and V 2 bases, and 7 bases lay outside the gene matches. The CDR3 has 15 amino acids. The germline V gene has CDR1 SGHRS and CDR2 YFSETQ. Here the CDR3 DNA reads TGCGCCAGCAGCTTAGGGACTACGAGACACAATGAGCAGTTCTTC. Residues: CASSLGTTRHNEQFF.

The gene calls are TRBV5-1 and TRBJ1-4; D perhaps matches TRBD1 (5 bases). The V and J ends lost 4 bases and 4 bases respectively, with 11 bases between them. Looked up from germline, CDR1 is SGHRS and CDR2 is YFSETQ. The CDR3 has 14 residues. DNA for the CDR3: TGCGCCAGCAGCATCGACAGAAATAATGAAAAACTGTTTTTT. It encodes CASSIDRNNEKLFF.

This chain's CDR3 is CASSPLDRDDNEQFF. Written as DNA, the CDR3 is TGTGCCAGCAGTCCCCTGGACAGGGATGACAATGAGCAGTTCTTC. J is TRBJ2-1 and V is TRBV28; TRBD1 matches 8 bases. With V trimmed by 5 bases and J by 5 bases, 8 bases remained unmatched. The germline V gene has CDR1 MDHEN and CDR2 SYDVKM. The CDR3 loop spans 15 amino acids.

The V gene is TRBV2, the J gene TRBJ2-5, with 12 bases lining up with TRBD2. V lost 3 bases, J lost 6 bases, and 8 bases stayed unmatched. The germline gives CDR1 SNHLY, CDR2 FYNNEI. The CDR3 is 16 residues long. The CDR3 DNA is TGTGCCAGCAGTGATCGCCTAGCGGGAGGGCTAAAGACCCAGTACTTC. Protein: CASSDRLAGGLKTQYF.

The gene calls are TRBV28 and TRBJ1-5; a possible D gene is TRBD1 (6 bases). The CDR3 contains 12 residues. Trimming removed 7 bases from V and 6 bases from J, with 10 bases in between. CDR1 and CDR2 (germline): MDHEN, SYDVKM. CDR3: CASIGQFQPQHF. CDR3 sequence (DNA): TGTGCCAGCATAGGACAGTTTCAGCCCCAGCATTTT.

This chain links TRBV7-9 with TRBJ1-5; tentatively, D is TRBD1 (6 bases). CDR3 length: 12 amino acids. CDR1 and CDR2 from the germline V gene are SEHNR and FQNEAQ (reference sequence). Trimming cost V 10 bases and J 5 bases, with 12 bases left between them. The CDR3 bases are TGTGCCAACGGACAGCCCCATCAGCCCCAGCATTTT. Amino acids: CANGQPHQPQHF.

The chain has TRBV9 and TRBJ1-2; D is unclear. Looked up from germline, CDR1 is SGDLS and CDR2 is YYNGEE. This CDR3 region has 14 residues. V was shortened by 0 bases and J by 0 bases, with 6 bases between the two germline ends. This chain's CDR3 is CASSVASSNYGYTF. The CDR3 DNA sequence: TGTGCCAGCAGCGTAGCGTCCTCTAACTATGGCTACACCTTC.